Listed below are T cell receptor beta chains from one sample, sequenced in a study of tumor-infiltrating lymphocytes in localized non-small cell lung cancer. Here immunoSEQ multiplex PCR was the method, and the copy in TCRdb shows in-frame clones only, minus some. This sample has approximately 24,000 clones, with 50% to 70% found just once. Source material: lung tumor tissue. The receptors come from a human donor with non-small cell lung cancer. CDR3s include the opening cysteine and the closing phenylalanine or tryptophan. The order of the fields is V gene, clone size, D gene, J gene, CDR3 protein, CDR3 DNA. D genes are given only for firm matches. The size entry is marked missing in some rows and otherwise reads once, few, many or a size class.

V gene: TRBV30; clone size: -; D gene: -; J gene: TRBJ2-7; CDR3 protein: CAWSVGRGINEQYF; CDR3 DNA: TGTGCCTGGAGTGTTGGACGGGGGATAAACGAGCAGTACTTC
V gene: TRBV9; clone size: -; D gene: -; J gene: TRBJ1-2; CDR3 protein: CASSVAPSGGYTF; CDR3 DNA: TGTGCCAGCAGCGTAGCCCCTAGCGGTGGCTACACCTTC
V gene: TRBV5-5; clone size: -; D gene: -; J gene: TRBJ2-7; CDR3 protein: CASKTFDLTGSYEQYF; CDR3 DNA: TGTGCCAGCAAAACTTTCGACCTGACGGGCTCCTACGAGCAGTACTTC
V gene: TRBV5-1; clone size: few; D gene: -; J gene: TRBJ2-2; CDR3 protein: CASSSGLTGELFF; CDR3 DNA: TGCGCCAGCAGCTCCGGGCTTACCGGGGAGCTGTTTTTT
V gene: TRBV7-7; clone size: few; D gene: -; J gene: TRBJ2-1; CDR3 protein: CASSWRSGDEQFF; CDR3 DNA: TGTGCCAGCAGCTGGCGGTCCGGGGATGAGCAGTTCTTC
V gene: TRBV4-2; clone size: -; D gene: -; J gene: TRBJ1-5; CDR3 protein: CASSQDGGTNYQPQHF; CDR3 DNA: TGTGCCAGCAGCCAAGATGGGGGGACCAACTACCAGCCCCAGCATTTT
V gene: TRBV9; clone size: -; D gene: TRBD1; J gene: TRBJ2-1; CDR3 protein: CASSVDRGLYGNEQFF; CDR3 DNA: TGTGCCAGCAGCGTGGACAGGGGGCTTTATGGTAATGAGCAGTTCTTC
V gene: TRBV5-4; clone size: -; D gene: -; J gene: TRBJ2-1; CDR3 protein: CAVEVSYNEQFF; CDR3 DNA: TGTGCCGTCGAGGTCTCCTACAATGAGCAGTTCTTC
V gene: TRBV14; clone size: -; D gene: TRBD1; J gene: TRBJ2-5; CDR3 protein: CASSQSWGQGNQETQYF; CDR3 DNA: TGTGCCAGCAGCCAATCTTGGGGACAGGGTAACCAAGAGACCCAGTACTTC
V gene: TRBV13; clone size: medium-sized; D gene: -; J gene: TRBJ1-1; CDR3 protein: CASSLEGSRENTEAFF; CDR3 DNA: TGTGCCAGCAGCTTAGAAGGAAGCAGGGAGAACACTGAAGCTTTCTTT
V gene: TRBV11-2; clone size: -; D gene: TRBD1; J gene: TRBJ2-1; CDR3 protein: CASSHGQGNYNEQFF; CDR3 DNA: TGTGCCAGCAGCCACGGACAGGGGAATTACAATGAGCAGTTCTTC
V gene: TRBV28; clone size: -; D gene: -; J gene: TRBJ1-2; CDR3 protein: CASSLRGGRGYTF; CDR3 DNA: TGTGCCAGCAGCCTCCGTGGGGGGCGAGGCTACACCTTC
V gene: TRBV14; clone size: -; D gene: TRBD2; J gene: TRBJ2-5; CDR3 protein: CASSQGLAGVETQYF; CDR3 DNA: TGTGCCAGCAGCCAAGGACTAGCGGGAGTAGAGACCCAGTACTTC
V gene: TRBV5-4; clone size: -; D gene: -; J gene: TRBJ1-6; CDR3 protein: CASSLEGRGSPLHF; CDR3 DNA: TGTGCCAGCAGCTTGGAGGGAAGGGGATCACCCCTCCACTTT
V gene: TRBV10-3; clone size: -; D gene: TRBD1; J gene: TRBJ1-3; CDR3 protein: CAISGGTARPPGNTIYF; CDR3 DNA: TGTGCCATCAGTGGCGGGACAGCTAGACCCCCTGGAAACACCATATATTTT
V gene: TRBV7-9; clone size: -; D gene: -; J gene: TRBJ2-7; CDR3 protein: CASSFGGRTDEQYF; CDR3 DNA: TGTGCCAGCAGCTTTGGGGGGCGTACGGACGAGCAGTACTTC
V gene: TRBV5-1; clone size: -; D gene: -; J gene: TRBJ2-5; CDR3 protein: CASSLERAQETQYF; CDR3 DNA: TGCGCCAGCAGCTTGGAACGGGCCCAAGAGACCCAGTACTTC
V gene: TRBV21-1; clone size: -; D gene: -; J gene: TRBJ2-1; CDR3 protein: CASSKLAPWDEQFF; CDR3 DNA: TGTGCCAGCAGCAAATTGGCCCCTTGGGATGAGCAGTTCTTC
V gene: TRBV10-3; clone size: once; D gene: TRBD1; J gene: TRBJ1-2; CDR3 protein: CAISARQGLGPYGYTF; CDR3 DNA: TGTGCCATCAGTGCGAGACAGGGTTTGGGACCCTATGGCTACACCTTC
V gene: TRBV18; clone size: -; D gene: TRBD1; J gene: TRBJ1-1; CDR3 protein: CASSPGTVLEAFF; CDR3 DNA: TGTGCCAGCTCACCGGGGACAGTCCTTGAAGCTTTCTTT
V gene: TRBV27; clone size: few; D gene: -; J gene: TRBJ1-5; CDR3 protein: CASSLSRNQPQHF; CDR3 DNA: TGTGCCAGCAGTTTATCTCGTAATCAGCCCCAGCATTTT
V gene: TRBV6-5; clone size: -; D gene: -; J gene: TRBJ2-3; CDR3 protein: CARRYSSVHAGDTQYF; CDR3 DNA: TGTGCCCGCCGATACTCTAGCGTTCACGCTGGGGATACGCAGTATTTT
V gene: TRBV20-1; clone size: -; D gene: -; J gene: TRBJ2-7; CDR3 protein: CSAIRDYEQYF; CDR3 DNA: TGCAGTGCTATAAGGGATTACGAGCAGTACTTC
V gene: TRBV7-9; clone size: few; D gene: -; J gene: TRBJ1-1; CDR3 protein: CASSLGSSMNTEAFF; CDR3 DNA: TGTGCCAGCAGCTTAGGGTCCAGCATGAACACTGAAGCTTTCTTT
V gene: TRBV30; clone size: -; D gene: TRBD2; J gene: TRBJ2-3; CDR3 protein: CAWSGTSYTDTQYF; CDR3 DNA: TGTGCCTGGAGTGGGACTAGTTACACAGATACGCAGTATTTT
V gene: TRBV5-1; clone size: -; D gene: -; J gene: TRBJ1-3; CDR3 protein: CASSLSTPPLGTIYF; CDR3 DNA: TGCGCCAGCAGCTTAAGCACGCCCCCGTTGGGCACCATATATTTT
V gene: TRBV2; clone size: -; D gene: -; J gene: TRBJ1-1; CDR3 protein: CASSDLRANTEAFF; CDR3 DNA: TGTGCCAGCAGTGACCTCAGGGCAAACACTGAAGCTTTCTTT
V gene: TRBV7-2; clone size: -; D gene: -; J gene: TRBJ2-5; CDR3 protein: CASSLEREETQYF; CDR3 DNA: TGTGCCAGCAGCTTAGAGAGGGAAGAGACCCAGTACTTC
V gene: TRBV5-1; clone size: few; D gene: -; J gene: TRBJ2-1; CDR3 protein: CASSSPQGGFDNEQFF; CDR3 DNA: TGCGCCAGCAGCTCACCTCAGGGGGGTTTTGACAATGAGCAGTTCTTC
V gene: TRBV7-2; clone size: -; D gene: -; J gene: TRBJ1-5; CDR3 protein: CASSLDQARQPQHF; CDR3 DNA: TGTGCCAGCAGCTTGGACCAGGCAAGGCAGCCCCAGCATTTT
V gene: TRBV29-1; clone size: -; D gene: -; J gene: TRBJ1-1; CDR3 protein: CSVGHMNTEAFF; CDR3 DNA: TGCAGCGTTGGACATATGAACACTGAAGCTTTCTTT
V gene: TRBV10-2; clone size: -; D gene: TRBD1; J gene: TRBJ1-2; CDR3 protein: CASRQGASDYGYTF; CDR3 DNA: TGCGCCAGCAGACAGGGGGCGTCGGACTATGGCTACACCTTC
V gene: TRBV28; clone size: -; D gene: -; J gene: TRBJ1-1; CDR3 protein: CASSPPPNTEAFF; CDR3 DNA: TGTGCCAGCAGTCCACCCCCGAACACTGAAGCTTTCTTT
V gene: TRBV2; clone size: few; D gene: TRBD1; J gene: TRBJ2-2; CDR3 protein: CASTRDRVNANTGELFF; CDR3 DNA: TGTGCCAGCACGAGGGACAGGGTAAACGCGAACACCGGGGAGCTGTTTTTT
V gene: TRBV4-1; clone size: -; D gene: TRBD1; J gene: TRBJ2-5; CDR3 protein: CASSSWDRGRETQYF; CDR3 DNA: TGCGCCAGCAGCTCCTGGGACAGGGGGAGAGAGACCCAGTACTTC
V gene: TRBV14; clone size: -; D gene: -; J gene: TRBJ1-1; CDR3 protein: CASSLLLGVNTEAFF; CDR3 DNA: TGTGCCAGCAGCCTACTTTTGGGGGTGAACACTGAAGCTTTCTTT
V gene: TRBV7-9; clone size: -; D gene: TRBD1; J gene: TRBJ2-1; CDR3 protein: CASSSTDRGNEQFF; CDR3 DNA: TGTGCCAGCAGCTCGACTGACAGGGGCAATGAGCAGTTCTTC
V gene: TRBV25-1; clone size: -; D gene: -; J gene: TRBJ1-2; CDR3 protein: CVSSESTAGYHYGYTF; CDR3 DNA: TGTGTCAGCAGTGAATCTACGGCGGGCTACCACTATGGCTACACCTTC
V gene: TRBV7-3; clone size: -; D gene: TRBD2; J gene: TRBJ2-2; CDR3 protein: CASSLRGLAGATGELFF; CDR3 DNA: TGTGCCAGCAGCTTGCGCGGACTAGCGGGAGCCACCGGGGAGCTGTTTTTT
V gene: TRBV2; clone size: -; D gene: -; J gene: TRBJ1-3; CDR3 protein: CASSEPQSGNTIYF; CDR3 DNA: TGTGCCAGCAGTGAGCCACAGTCTGGAAACACCATATATTTT
V gene: TRBV11-2; clone size: -; D gene: -; J gene: TRBJ2-7; CDR3 protein: CASSPRRLVGYEQYF; CDR3 DNA: TGTGCCAGCAGCCCCCGGCGGCTAGTTGGGTACGAGCAGTACTTC
V gene: TRBV11-2; clone size: -; D gene: TRBD1; J gene: TRBJ1-2; CDR3 protein: CASSETTGYVPYGYTF; CDR3 DNA: TGTGCCAGCAGCGAGACGACAGGGTATGTTCCCTATGGCTACACCTTC
V gene: TRBV27; clone size: -; D gene: -; J gene: TRBJ1-2; CDR3 protein: CASSLGPVKYGYTF; CDR3 DNA: TGTGCCAGCAGTTTGGGGCCAGTTAAGTATGGCTACACCTTC
V gene: TRBV6-4; clone size: few; D gene: TRBD2; J gene: TRBJ2-1; CDR3 protein: CASSQREGLGQFF; CDR3 DNA: TGTGCCAGCAGCCAGCGGGAGGGTCTTGGGCAGTTCTTC
V gene: TRBV25-1; clone size: few; D gene: -; J gene: TRBJ2-4; CDR3 protein: CASSARNIQYF; CDR3 DNA: TGTGCCAGCAGTGCTAGAAACATTCAGTACTTC
V gene: TRBV7-9; clone size: -; D gene: -; J gene: TRBJ2-1; CDR3 protein: CASSNRAGNEQFF; CDR3 DNA: TGTGCCAGCAGCAACAGGGCAGGGAATGAGCAGTTCTTC
V gene: TRBV5-1; clone size: -; D gene: TRBD1; J gene: TRBJ1-5; CDR3 protein: CASSLEGQQPQHF; CDR3 DNA: TGCGCCAGCAGCTTGGAGGGACAGCAGCCCCAGCATTTT
V gene: TRBV19; clone size: -; D gene: TRBD1; J gene: TRBJ1-1; CDR3 protein: CASTNRGQGEAFF; CDR3 DNA: TGTGCCAGTACTAACAGGGGGCAAGGTGAAGCTTTCTTT
V gene: TRBV9; clone size: -; D gene: -; J gene: TRBJ1-1; CDR3 protein: CASSVSLDSSEAFF; CDR3 DNA: TGTGCCAGCAGCGTCTCCCTGGACAGCTCAGAAGCTTTCTTT
V gene: TRBV19; clone size: -; D gene: -; J gene: TRBJ2-7; CDR3 protein: CASSIKGPSAPENYEQYF; CDR3 DNA: TGTGCCAGTAGTATAAAGGGACCCTCGGCCCCAGAGAATTACGAGCAGTACTTC